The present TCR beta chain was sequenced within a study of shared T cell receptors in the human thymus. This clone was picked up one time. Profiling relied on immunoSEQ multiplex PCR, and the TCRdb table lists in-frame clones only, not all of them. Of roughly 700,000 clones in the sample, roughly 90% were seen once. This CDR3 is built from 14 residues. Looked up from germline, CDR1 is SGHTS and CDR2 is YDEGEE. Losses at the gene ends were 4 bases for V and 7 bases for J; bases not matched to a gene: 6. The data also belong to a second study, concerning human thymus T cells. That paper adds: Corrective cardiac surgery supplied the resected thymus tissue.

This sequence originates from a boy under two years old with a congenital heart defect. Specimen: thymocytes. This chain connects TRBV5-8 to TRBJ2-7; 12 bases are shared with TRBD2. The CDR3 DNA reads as TGTGCCAGCAGCCTAGCGGGAGGGAGTGATGAGCAGTACTTC. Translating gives CASSLAGGSDEQYF. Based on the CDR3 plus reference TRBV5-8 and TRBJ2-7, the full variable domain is EAGVTQSPTHLIKTRGQQATLRCSPISGHTSVYWYQQALGLGLQFLLWYDEGEERNRGNFPPRFSGRQFPNYSSELNVNALELEDSALYLCASSLAGGSDEQYFGPGTRLTVT.